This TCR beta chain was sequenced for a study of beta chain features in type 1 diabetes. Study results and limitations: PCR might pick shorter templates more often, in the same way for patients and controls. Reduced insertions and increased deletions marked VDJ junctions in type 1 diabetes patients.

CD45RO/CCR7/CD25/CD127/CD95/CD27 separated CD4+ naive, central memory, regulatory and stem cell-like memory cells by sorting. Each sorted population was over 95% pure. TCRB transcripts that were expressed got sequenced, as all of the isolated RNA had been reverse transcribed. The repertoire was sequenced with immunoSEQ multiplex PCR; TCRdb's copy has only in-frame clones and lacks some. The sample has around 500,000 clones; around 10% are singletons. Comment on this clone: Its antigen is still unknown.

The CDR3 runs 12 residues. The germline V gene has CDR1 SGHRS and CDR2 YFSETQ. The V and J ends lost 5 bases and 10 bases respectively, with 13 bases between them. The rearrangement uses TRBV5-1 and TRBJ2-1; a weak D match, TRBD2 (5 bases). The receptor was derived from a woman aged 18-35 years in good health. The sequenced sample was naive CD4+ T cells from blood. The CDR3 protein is CASRNIPGEQFF. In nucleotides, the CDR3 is TGCGCCAGCAGGAATATACCGGGAGAGCAGTTCTTC.